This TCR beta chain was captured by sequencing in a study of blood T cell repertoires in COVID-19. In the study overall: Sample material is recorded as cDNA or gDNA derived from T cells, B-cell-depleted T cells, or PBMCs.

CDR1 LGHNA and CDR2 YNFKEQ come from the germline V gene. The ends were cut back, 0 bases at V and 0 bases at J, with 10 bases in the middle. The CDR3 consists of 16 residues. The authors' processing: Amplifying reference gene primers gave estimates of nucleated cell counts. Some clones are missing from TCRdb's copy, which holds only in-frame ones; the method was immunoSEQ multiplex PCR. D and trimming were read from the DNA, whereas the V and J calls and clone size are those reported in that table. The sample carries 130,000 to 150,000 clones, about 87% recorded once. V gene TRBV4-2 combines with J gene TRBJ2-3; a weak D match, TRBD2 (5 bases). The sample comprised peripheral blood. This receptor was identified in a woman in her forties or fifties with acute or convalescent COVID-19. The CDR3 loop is CASSQDAGPSTDTQYF. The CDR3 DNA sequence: TGTGCCAGCAGCCAAGATGCGGGCCCTAGCACAGATACGCAGTATTTT.